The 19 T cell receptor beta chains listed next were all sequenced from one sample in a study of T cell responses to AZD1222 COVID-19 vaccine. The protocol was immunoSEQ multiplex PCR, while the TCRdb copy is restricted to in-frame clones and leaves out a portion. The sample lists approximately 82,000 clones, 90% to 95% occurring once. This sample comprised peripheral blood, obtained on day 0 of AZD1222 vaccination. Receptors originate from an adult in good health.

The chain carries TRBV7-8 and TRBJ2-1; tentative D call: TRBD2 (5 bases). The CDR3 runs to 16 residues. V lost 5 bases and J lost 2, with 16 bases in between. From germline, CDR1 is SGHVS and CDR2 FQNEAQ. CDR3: CASSPFQAVTYNEQFF. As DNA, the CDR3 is TGTGCCAGCAGCCCCTTTCAAGCGGTTACCTACAATGAGCAGTTCTTC.

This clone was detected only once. CDR3 coding DNA: TGCGCCAGCACGCGGACGGTCGGGGCCAACGTCCTGACTTTC. It translates to CASTRTVGANVLTF. This chain connects TRBV10-2 to TRBJ2-6; no firm D call. The V gene's germline CDR1 is WSHSY and CDR2 SAAADI. The V and J ends lost 7 bases and 4 bases respectively, with 11 bases between them. The CDR3 covers 14 residues.

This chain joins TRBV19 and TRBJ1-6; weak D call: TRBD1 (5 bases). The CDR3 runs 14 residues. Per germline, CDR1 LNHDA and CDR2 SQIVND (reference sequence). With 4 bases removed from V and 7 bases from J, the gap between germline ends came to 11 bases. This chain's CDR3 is CASSKGAENSPLHF. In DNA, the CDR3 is TGTGCCAGTAGTAAAGGGGCTGAAAATTCACCCCTCCACTTT.

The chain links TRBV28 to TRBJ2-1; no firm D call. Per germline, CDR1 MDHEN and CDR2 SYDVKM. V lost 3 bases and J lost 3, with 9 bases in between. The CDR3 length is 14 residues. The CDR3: CASSLSRNYNEQFF. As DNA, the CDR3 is TGTGCCAGCAGTTTGAGCAGGAACTACAATGAGCAGTTCTTC.

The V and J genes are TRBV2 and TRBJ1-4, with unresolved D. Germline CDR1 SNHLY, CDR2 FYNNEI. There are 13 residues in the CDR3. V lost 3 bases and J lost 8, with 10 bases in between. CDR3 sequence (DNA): TGTGCCAGCAGTGATCGGATTACGGAAAAACTGTTTTTT. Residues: CASSDRITEKLFF.

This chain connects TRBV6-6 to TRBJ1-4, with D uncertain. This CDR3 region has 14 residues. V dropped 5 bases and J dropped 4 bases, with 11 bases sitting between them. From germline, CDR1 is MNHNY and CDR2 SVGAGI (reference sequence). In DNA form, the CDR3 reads TGTGCCAGCAGTCCGAGACACGATAATGAAAAACTGTTTTTT. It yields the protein CASSPRHDNEKLFF.

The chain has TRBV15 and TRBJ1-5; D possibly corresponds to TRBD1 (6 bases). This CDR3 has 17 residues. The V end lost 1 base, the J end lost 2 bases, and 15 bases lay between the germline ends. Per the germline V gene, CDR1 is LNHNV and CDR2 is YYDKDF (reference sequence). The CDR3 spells CATSRVGEGHGNQPQHF. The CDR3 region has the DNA TGTGCCACCAGCAGAGTAGGTGAGGGACACGGCAATCAGCCCCAGCATTTT.

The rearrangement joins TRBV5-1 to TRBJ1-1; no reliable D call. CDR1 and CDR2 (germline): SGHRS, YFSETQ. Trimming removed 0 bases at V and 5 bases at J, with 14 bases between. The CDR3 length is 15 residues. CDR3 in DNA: TGCGCCAGCAGCTTGGAGTCTTTGGGAATGACTGAAGCTTTCTTT. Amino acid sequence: CASSLESLGMTEAFF.

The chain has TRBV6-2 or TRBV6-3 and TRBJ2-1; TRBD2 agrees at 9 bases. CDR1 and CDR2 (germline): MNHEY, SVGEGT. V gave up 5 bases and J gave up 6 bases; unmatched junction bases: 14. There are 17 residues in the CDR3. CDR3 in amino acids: CASSKMRGGNIGNEQFF. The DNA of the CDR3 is TGTGCCAGCAGTAAGATGCGGGGGGGAAATATCGGCAATGAGCAGTTCTTC.

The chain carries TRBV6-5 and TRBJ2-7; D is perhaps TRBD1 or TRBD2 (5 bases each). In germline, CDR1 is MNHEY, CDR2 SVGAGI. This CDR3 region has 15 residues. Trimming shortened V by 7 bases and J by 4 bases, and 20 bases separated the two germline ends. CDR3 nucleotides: TGTGCCAGCATTCGACTACCGGGACGGAATTACGAGCAGTACTTC. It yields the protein CASIRLPGRNYEQYF.

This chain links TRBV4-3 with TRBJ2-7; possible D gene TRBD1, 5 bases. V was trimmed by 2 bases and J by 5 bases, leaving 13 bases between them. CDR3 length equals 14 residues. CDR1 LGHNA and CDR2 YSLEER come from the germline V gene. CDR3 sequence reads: CASSQFRGSNEQYF. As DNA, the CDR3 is TGCGCCAGCAGCCAATTTAGGGGAAGTAACGAGCAGTACTTC.

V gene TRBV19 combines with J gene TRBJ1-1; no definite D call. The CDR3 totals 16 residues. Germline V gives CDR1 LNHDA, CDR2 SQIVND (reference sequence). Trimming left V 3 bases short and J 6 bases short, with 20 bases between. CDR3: CASSMERIERVSEAFF. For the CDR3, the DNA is TGTGCCAGTAGTATGGAGAGGATCGAGAGGGTGTCTGAAGCTTTCTTT.

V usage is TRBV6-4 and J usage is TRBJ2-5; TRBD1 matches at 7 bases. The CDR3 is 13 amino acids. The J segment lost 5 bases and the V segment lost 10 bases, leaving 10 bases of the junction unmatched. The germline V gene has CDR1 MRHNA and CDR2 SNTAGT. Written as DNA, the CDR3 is TGTGCCAAGGAAAGGGGGCGGATGGAGACCCAGTACTTC. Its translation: CAKERGRMETQYF.

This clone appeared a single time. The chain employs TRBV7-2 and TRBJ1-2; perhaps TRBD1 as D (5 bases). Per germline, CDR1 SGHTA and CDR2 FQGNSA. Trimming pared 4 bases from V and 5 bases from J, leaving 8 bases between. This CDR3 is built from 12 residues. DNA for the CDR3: TGTGCCAGCAGCTCACCAGGGTATGGCTACACCTTC. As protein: CASSSPGYGYTF.

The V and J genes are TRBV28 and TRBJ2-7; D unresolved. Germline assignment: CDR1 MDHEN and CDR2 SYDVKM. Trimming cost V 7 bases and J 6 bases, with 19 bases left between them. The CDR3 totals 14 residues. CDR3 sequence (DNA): TGTGCCAGCACCCCCGCCTGGGTGGGTCTCGAGCAGTACTTC. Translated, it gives CASTPAWVGLEQYF.

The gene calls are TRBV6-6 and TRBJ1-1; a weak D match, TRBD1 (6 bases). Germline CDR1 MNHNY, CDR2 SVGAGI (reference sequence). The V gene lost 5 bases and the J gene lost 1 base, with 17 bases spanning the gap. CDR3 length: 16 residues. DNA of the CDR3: TGTGCCAGCAGTCGAAGAGAGAAGACAGGGAACACTGAAGCTTTCTTT. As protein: CASSRREKTGNTEAFF.

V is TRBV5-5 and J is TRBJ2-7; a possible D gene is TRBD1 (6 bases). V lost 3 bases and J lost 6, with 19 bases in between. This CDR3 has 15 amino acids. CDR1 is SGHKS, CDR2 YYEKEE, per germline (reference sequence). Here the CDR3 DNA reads TGTGCCAGCAGCTCCCTTTGGGACATCTATGGCGAGCAGTACTTC. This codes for CASSSLWDIYGEQYF.

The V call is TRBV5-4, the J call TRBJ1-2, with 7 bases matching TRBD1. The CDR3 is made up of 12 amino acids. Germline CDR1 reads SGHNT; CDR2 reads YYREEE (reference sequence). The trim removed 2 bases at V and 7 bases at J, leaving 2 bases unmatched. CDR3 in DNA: TGTGCCAGCAGCTTAGGGGGCGCTGGCTACACCTTC. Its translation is CASSLGGAGYTF.

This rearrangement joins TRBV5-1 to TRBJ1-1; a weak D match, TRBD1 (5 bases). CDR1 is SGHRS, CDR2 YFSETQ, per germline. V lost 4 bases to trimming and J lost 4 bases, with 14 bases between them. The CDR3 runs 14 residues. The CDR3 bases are TGCGCCAGCAGCCCGGTACCCGGGGCCACTGAAGCTTTCTTT. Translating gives CASSPVPGATEAFF.